These 23 T cell receptor beta chains share one sample of origin, sequenced in a study of blood T cell repertoires in COVID-19 (dated by TCRdb to about 2020). Library preparation was by the immunoSEQ multiplex PCR assay. TCRdb took this table from immuneACCESS and kept in-frame rearrangements with V and J called. Such tables lack part of the clones; where checked against another copy, unresolved V genes explain under half of the gap, and the rest is unexplained. This sample comprises 200,000 to 250,000 clones, 86% of them detected only once. The biggest ten clones account for roughly 1.9% of the sample. Sequenced input: PBMCs or T cells enriched from blood (not recorded which). Receptor source: a woman aged 50 to 60 who had recovered from COVID-19.

J is TRBJ1-2 and V is TRBV19, with D possibly being TRBD1 (6 bases). This CDR3 contains 16 residues. Trimming shortened V by 5 bases and J by 0 bases, and 16 bases separated the two germline ends. Germline loops: CDR1 LNHDA, CDR2 SQIVND (reference sequence). CDR3: CASSSSSTGTNYGYTF. In DNA, the CDR3 is TGTGCCAGTAGTTCTTCCTCGACAGGCACTAACTATGGCTACACCTTC.

The chain links TRBV5-1 to TRBJ1-2; D unresolved. CDR1 is SGHRS, CDR2 YFSETQ, per germline. The CDR3 consists of 13 residues. V lost 4 bases, J lost 9 bases, and 16 bases lay in between. Here the CDR3 DNA reads TGCGCCAGCAGCGCAAACCCGGGATATAGCTACACCTTC. Translating gives CASSANPGYSYTF.

The chain links TRBV4-3 to TRBJ2-3; 10 positions agree with TRBD2. This CDR3 contains 16 residues. V lost 1 base, J lost 4 bases, and 5 bases stayed unmatched. Germline V gene data show CDR1 as LGHNA and CDR2 as YSLEER. CDR3 sequence: CASSQVLAGGPDTQYF. The DNA for the CDR3 is TGCGCCAGCAGCCAAGTCTTAGCGGGGGGACCAGATACGCAGTATTTT.

V is TRBV20-1 and J is TRBJ1-1, with TRBD1 as a possible D gene (5 bases). In germline, CDR1 is DFQATT, CDR2 SNEGSKA (reference sequence). This CDR3 comprises 11 residues. CDR3 coding DNA: TGCATCGCTACAGGAGAAACTGAAGCTTTCTTT. As protein: CIATGETEAFF.

The chain recombines TRBV7-2 with TRBJ1-2; D gene unclear. Germline CDR1 is SGHTA and CDR2 is FQGNSA. V was trimmed by 4 bases and J by 4 bases, leaving 7 bases between them. The CDR3 runs 12 residues. As DNA, the CDR3 is TGTGCCAGCAGCTATCGGGGCTATGGCTACACCTTC. Translating gives CASSYRGYGYTF.

The genes are TRBV3-1 (or the pseudogene TRBV3-2) and TRBJ1-5; 8 nucleotides align to TRBD1. The V segment lost 3 bases and the J segment 4 bases; nucleotides outside the gene matches: 5. This CDR3 contains 15 residues. The germline V gene has CDR1 LGHDT and CDR2 YNNKEL (reference sequence). The CDR3 sequence is CASSQQGAWNQPQHF. Here the CDR3 DNA reads TGTGCCAGCAGCCAGCAGGGGGCTTGGAATCAGCCCCAGCATTTT.

This clone has more than one count but fewer than ten. The chain has TRBV19 and TRBJ1-5, with D unresolved. Germline-derived CDR1 and CDR2 are LNHDA and SQIVND (reference sequence). V was trimmed by 7 bases and J by 5 bases, leaving 12 bases between them. The CDR3 covers 13 residues. The CDR3 DNA is TGTGCCAGTAAGGAGACGAGCGATCAGCCCCAGCATTTT. Protein sequence: CASKETSDQPQHF.

The gene calls are TRBV7-9 and TRBJ2-1; 7 bases map to TRBD2. CDR1 and CDR2 from the germline V gene are SEHNR and FQNEAQ (reference sequence). J gave up 4 bases and V 5 bases, and 8 bases lay outside the gene matches. This CDR3 comprises 15 residues. The CDR3 sequence: CASSPPQAGYNEQFF. Written as DNA, the CDR3 is TGTGCCAGCAGCCCCCCTCAAGCGGGATACAATGAGCAGTTCTTC.

This chain connects TRBV30 to TRBJ1-1; D ambiguous. Trimming removed 4 bases from V and 1 base from J, with 7 bases in between. The CDR3 has 12 residues. Germline-derived CDR1 and CDR2 are GTSNPN and SVGIG (reference sequence). The CDR3 region is CAWKARNTEAFF. CDR3 DNA: TGTGCCTGGAAAGCACGGAACACTGAAGCTTTCTTT.

The chain combines TRBV19 with TRBJ2-1; 8 bases map to TRBD2. The V gene end was trimmed by 3 bases and the J gene end by 6 bases; junction bases not matched to a gene: 7. The CDR3 is 15 amino acids. Germline V lookup: CDR1 LNHDA, CDR2 SQIVND (reference sequence). The chain's CDR3 is CASSIPNSGANEQFF. The CDR3 DNA is TGTGCCAGTAGTATCCCAAATAGCGGGGCCAATGAGCAGTTCTTC.

The rearrangement links TRBV11-3 to TRBJ2-3; 8 bases match TRBD2. The germline gives CDR1 SGHNT, CDR2 YENEEA. V dropped 7 bases and J dropped 2; count of bases not matched to a gene: 11. CDR3 length: 16 amino acids. The CDR3: CASTSPGGAVTDTQYF. The CDR3 DNA reads TGTGCCAGCACCTCTCCCGGGGGGGCCGTCACAGATACGCAGTATTTT. The full variable domain, its missing parts supplied by reference TRBV11-3 and TRBJ2-3, is EAGVVQSPRYKIIEKKQPVAFWCNPISGHNTLYWYLQNLGQGPELLIRYENEEAVDDSQLPKDRFSAERLKGVDSTLKIQPAELGDSAVYLCASTSPGGAVTDTQYFGPGTRLTVL.

The CDR3: CAWSWPNTEAFF. The CDR3 DNA is TGTGCCTGGAGTTGGCCGAACACTGAAGCTTTCTTT. This rearrangement joins TRBV30 to TRBJ1-1; D call uncertain. V lost 2 bases and J lost 1, with 5 bases in between. The CDR3 spans 12 residues. Per germline, CDR1 GTSNPN and CDR2 SVGIG (reference sequence).

This clone was seen only once. This chain links TRBV19 with TRBJ1-6, with D maybe TRBD1 (5 bases). The CDR3 loop spans 15 amino acids. Germline CDR1 LNHDA, CDR2 SQIVND (reference sequence). Trimming shortened V by 9 bases and J by 7 bases, and 19 bases separated the two germline ends. CDR3 protein: CASNTELQGNSPLHF. DNA of the CDR3: TGTGCCAGCAACACAGAACTGCAGGGAAATTCACCCCTCCACTTT.

This chain links TRBV6-2 or TRBV6-3 with TRBJ2-7; 12 bases align to TRBD1. CDR3 size: 14 residues. V shed 4 bases, J shed 5 bases, and the junction held 3 bases outside the gene matches. Looked up from germline, CDR1 is MNHEY and CDR2 is SVGEGT. DNA of the CDR3: TGTGCCAGCAGTTTGGGACAGGGGGCGGACGAGCAGTACTTC. It yields the protein CASSLGQGADEQYF.

The V call is TRBV2, the J call TRBJ2-7; D is ambiguous. V lost 1 base, J lost 0 bases, and 13 bases lay in between. This CDR3 region has 16 residues. From germline, CDR1 is SNHLY and CDR2 FYNNEI. This chain's CDR3 is CASSEDPESSSYEQYF. CDR3 coding DNA: TGTGCCAGCAGTGAAGATCCTGAATCGAGCTCCTACGAGCAGTACTTC.

The V and J genes are TRBV4-1 and TRBJ2-7; D is perhaps TRBD1 (6 bases). The ends were cut back, 2 bases at V and 10 bases at J, with 24 bases in the middle. The CDR3 spans 16 residues. Germline CDR1 reads MGHRA; CDR2 reads YSYEKL. CDR3 sequence reads: CASSQRDRPDLSLQYF. DNA of the CDR3: TGCGCCAGCAGCCAACGCGACAGGCCCGACTTATCTTTACAGTACTTC.

This chain joins TRBV4-3 and TRBJ1-5; TRBD1 aligns across 7 bases. CDR1 is LGHNA, CDR2 YSLEER, per germline. V shed 4 bases and J 3 bases; nucleotides not matched to a gene: 9. The CDR3 totals 16 residues. In nucleotides, the CDR3 is TGCGCCAGCAGCCCAGGCTTTGACAGGGTCAATCAGCCCCAGCATTTT. The encoded protein is CASSPGFDRVNQPQHF.

The V call is TRBV7-9, the J call TRBJ1-4; no reliable D call. The CDR3 is 14 amino acids. V was pared by 1 base and J by 4 bases, with 7 bases between. CDR1 is SEHNR and CDR2 is FQNEAQ in the germline V gene (reference sequence). The CDR3 sequence: CASSLERFNEKLFF. CDR3 nucleotides: TGTGCCAGCAGCTTAGAACGGTTTAATGAAAAACTGTTTTTT.

The gene calls are TRBV5-4 and TRBJ1-1; 7 nucleotides line up with TRBD1. J was trimmed by 6 bases and V by 5 bases; bases with no gene match: 10. The CDR3 has 14 residues. Germline V CDR1 and CDR2: SGHNT, YYREEE (reference sequence). The chain's CDR3 is CASSVGQAGAEAFF. CDR3 coding DNA: TGTGCCAGCAGTGTCGGACAGGCAGGAGCTGAAGCTTTCTTT. Supplemented by reference TRBV5-4 and TRBJ1-1, the full variable domain reads ETGVTQSPTHLIKTRGQQVTLRCSSQSGHNTVSWYQQALGQGPQFIFQYYREEENGRGNFPPRFSGLQFPNYSSELNVNALELDDSALYLCASSVGQAGAEAFFGQGTRLTVV.

J is TRBJ2-7 and V is TRBV9; 10 nucleotides line up with TRBD2. The germline V gene has CDR1 SGDLS and CDR2 YYNGEE. CDR3 length equals 15 residues. The V segment lost 0 bases and the J segment 6 bases; nucleotides outside the gene matches: 6. This CDR3 reads CASSVVASGSIEQYF. For the CDR3, the DNA is TGTGCCAGCAGCGTAGTGGCTAGCGGGAGTATCGAGCAGTACTTC. The variable domain in full, completed from reference TRBV9 and TRBJ2-7, reads DSGVTQTPKHLITATGQRVTLRCSPRSGDLSVYWYQQSLDQGLQFLIQYYNGEERAKGNILERFSAQQFPDLHSELNLSSLELGDSALYFCASSVVASGSIEQYFGPGTRLTVT.

This sequence joins TRBV19 and TRBJ2-5; weak D call: TRBD2 (5 bases). There are 13 residues in the CDR3. Germline V lookup: CDR1 LNHDA, CDR2 SQIVND (reference sequence). V was shortened by 5 bases and J by 4 bases, with 11 bases between the two germline ends. CDR3 protein: CASSYRGGETQYF. The CDR3 bases are TGTGCCAGTAGTTATCGGGGTGGAGAGACCCAGTACTTC.

This clone was detected only once. CDR3 residues: CASSSGLSTLNTEAFF. Written as DNA, the CDR3 is TGTGCCAGTAGTAGTGGACTTAGTACTTTGAACACTGAAGCTTTCTTT. The chain links TRBV19 to TRBJ1-1; D is unresolved. Trimming removed 4 bases from V and 0 bases from J, with 15 bases in between. CDR1 LNHDA and CDR2 SQIVND come from the germline V gene (reference sequence). This CDR3 is built from 16 residues.

This CDR3 is CATSDHREEKLFF. The CDR3 coding sequence is TGTGCCACCAGTGATCACAGGGAGGAAAAACTGTTTTTT. The rearrangement uses TRBV24-1 and TRBJ1-4; TRBD1 might be the D (6 bases). The CDR3 runs 13 residues. Trimming removed 3 bases at V and 8 bases at J, with 9 bases between. The germline gives CDR1 KGHDR, CDR2 SFDVKD.